This T cell receptor (beta chain) stems from a study of blood T cell repertoires in COVID-19. The data were produced by immunoSEQ multiplex PCR, yet TCRdb's version contains in-frame clones alone and is incomplete. The sample holds about 140,000 clones, around 80% seen once. This CDR3 has 15 amino acids. After removal of 4 bases from V and 4 bases from J, the junction contained 5 bases not matched to a gene. CDR1 MNHEY and CDR2 SVGEGT come from the germline V gene. The source material was peripheral blood. This TCR was recovered from a woman aged 60 to 75 with acute or convalescent COVID-19. The chain links TRBV6-2 or TRBV6-3 to TRBJ2-7; 12 nucleotides align to TRBD2. CDR3 loop: CASSSLAGGRYEQYF. For the CDR3, the DNA is TGTGCCAGCAGTTCCCTAGCGGGAGGGAGGTACGAGCAGTACTTC.